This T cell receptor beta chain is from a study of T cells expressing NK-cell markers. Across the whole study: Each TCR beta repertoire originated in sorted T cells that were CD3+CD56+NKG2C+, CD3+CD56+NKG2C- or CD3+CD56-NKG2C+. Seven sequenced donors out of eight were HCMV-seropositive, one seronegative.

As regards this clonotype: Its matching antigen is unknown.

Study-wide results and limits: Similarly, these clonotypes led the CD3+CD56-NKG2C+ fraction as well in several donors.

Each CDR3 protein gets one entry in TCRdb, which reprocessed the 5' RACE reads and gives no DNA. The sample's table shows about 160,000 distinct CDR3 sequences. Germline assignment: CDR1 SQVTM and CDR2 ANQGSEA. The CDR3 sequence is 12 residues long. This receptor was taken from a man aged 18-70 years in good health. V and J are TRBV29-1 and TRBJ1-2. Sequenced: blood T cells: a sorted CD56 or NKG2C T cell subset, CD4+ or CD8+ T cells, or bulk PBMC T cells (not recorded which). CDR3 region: CSVARDFGGYTF.